This T cell receptor beta chain is from a study of blood T cell repertoires in COVID-19. Looking at the study overall: The United States, Italy and Spain provided the acute and convalescent COVID-19 samples. Sources were T cells, B-cell-depleted T cells, or PBMCs; the material itself was cDNA or gDNA.

Germline-derived CDR1 and CDR2 are MNHEY and SVGAGI. V dropped 8 bases and J dropped 6 bases, with 6 bases sitting between them. This CDR3 spans 10 amino acids. As processed by the authors: Amplification from reference gene primers served as the basis for estimated nucleated cell counts. Produced via immunoSEQ multiplex PCR; TCRdb's table is partial and in-frame only. The V and J calls and clone size are taken from that table; D and trimming were inferred from the DNA. The sample gives a few hundred thousand clones, about 91% of which show up once; roughly an eighth is in the top ten. Sequencing was performed on peripheral blood. This chain uses TRBV6-5 with TRBJ2-3; D is unclear. The clonotype comes from an older woman with acute or convalescent COVID-19. The CDR3: CASGLDTQYF. In DNA, the CDR3 is TGTGCCAGCGGCTTGGATACGCAGTATTTT.